The entry below gives a single TCR beta chain sequence along with its context. This is likely a read error, given that the CDR3 carries no conserved phenylalanine or tryptophan at its end. Via MiXCR, TCRdb re-called the reads, giving one row per CDR3 protein. The data show more than 150,000 distinct CDR3 sequences, under 30% seen once. Trimming cost V 7 bases and J 4 bases; bases outside gene matches: 9. Germline CDR1 is SGHTA and CDR2 is FQGNSA. The CDR3 runs 14 residues. The sample belongs to a study of T cell repertoires in cytomegalovirus infection. Study in general: Through public TCR beta signatures, both CMV infection and matching HLA type were indicated.

This TCR was sampled from a human donor in good health (CMV status not recorded). Some clones in this sample may be carry-over from other donors' samples. The specimen sequenced was PBMCs. This chain links TRBV7-2 with TRBJ1-2, with 7 positions matching TRBD1. The CDR3 protein is CASTNRRGPYGYTI. The CDR3 DNA sequence: TGTGCCAGCACCAATAGGAGGGGGCCCTATGGCTACACCATC.